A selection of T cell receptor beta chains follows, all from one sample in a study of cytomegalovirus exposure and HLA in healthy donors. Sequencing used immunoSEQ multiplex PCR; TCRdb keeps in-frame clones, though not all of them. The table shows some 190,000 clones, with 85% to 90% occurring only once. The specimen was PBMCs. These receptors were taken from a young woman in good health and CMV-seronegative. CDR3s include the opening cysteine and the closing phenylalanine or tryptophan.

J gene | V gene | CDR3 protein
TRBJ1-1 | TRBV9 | CASSPRRDRVYTEAFF
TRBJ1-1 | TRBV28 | CATTGQDTEAFF
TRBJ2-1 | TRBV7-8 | CASSATGSSYNEQFF
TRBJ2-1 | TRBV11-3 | CASSSPLAGGDNEQFF
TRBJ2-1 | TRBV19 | CASSMGDRGTREQFF
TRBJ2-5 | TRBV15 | CATSRLGTASHF
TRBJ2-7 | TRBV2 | CASSAWDRTYEQYF
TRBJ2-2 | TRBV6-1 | CASTQSPTTGELFF
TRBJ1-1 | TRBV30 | CAWDRGMNTEAFF
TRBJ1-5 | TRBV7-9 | CASSSWDRGANQPQHF
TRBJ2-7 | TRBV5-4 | CASSPGLVQYEQYF
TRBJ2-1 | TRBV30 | CAWSAPPGEQFF
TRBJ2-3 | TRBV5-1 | CASKTERDPTDTQYF
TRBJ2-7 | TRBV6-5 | CASSSSGTGVEQYF
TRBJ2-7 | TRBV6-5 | CASSQTSGRAGEQYF
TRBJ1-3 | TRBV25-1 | CASSEWGDPNSGNTIYF
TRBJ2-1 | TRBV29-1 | CSGYSYNEQFF
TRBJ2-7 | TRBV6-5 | CASSYGLAGHYEQYF
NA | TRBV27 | CASSLTPTYEQYF
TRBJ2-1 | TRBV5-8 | CASIHTGSSYNEQFF
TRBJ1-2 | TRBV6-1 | CASSPRIYGYTF
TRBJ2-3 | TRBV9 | CASSAGTAPTDTQYF
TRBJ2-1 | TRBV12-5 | CASGSYSGSPYNEQFF
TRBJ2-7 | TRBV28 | CASSSARVSYEQYF
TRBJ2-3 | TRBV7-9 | CASSLPSGREARDTQYF
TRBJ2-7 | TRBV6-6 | CASSLSTGTVYF
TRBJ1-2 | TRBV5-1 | CASSLTGGYSNYGYTF
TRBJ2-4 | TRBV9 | CASSVGPGTSMAKNIQYF
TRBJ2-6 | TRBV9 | CASSSRQGGHSGANVLTF
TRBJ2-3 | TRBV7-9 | CASSLVGDTQYF
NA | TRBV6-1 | CASSEVGRDRGDEQYF